The TCR beta chain under discussion was sequenced for a study of CD8 T cells in ankylosing spondylitis. The study's findings and limits: Seven to nine highly homologous variants formed a TCR beta motif that appeared characteristic of ankylosing spondylitis blood. Previous work reported some of these motif variants in the synovial fluid and blood of reactive arthritis. Clones tied to disease were said to be significantly enriched in matched ankylosing spondylitis synovial fluid.

In its sample, this clonotype was seen many times. Its antigen is as yet unknown. Library preparation for TCR beta used quantitative 5'-RACE with molecular barcodes. TCRdb used MiXCR to reprocess the 5' RACE reads, holding one entry per CDR3 protein. Of 180,000 or so distinct CDR3 sequences listed, around 10% are singletons. The specimen sequenced was blood, either unsorted or a sorted T cell fraction (not recorded which). The sequence derives from a male donor with ankylosing spondylitis or in good health (not recorded which).

The CDR3 DNA sequence: TGTGCCACCAGGGCGAGGACTAGCACAGATACGCAGTATTTT. Translation gives CATRARTSTDTQYF. The J gene is TRBJ2-3, the V gene TRBV24-1, with D maybe TRBD2 (5 bases). Germline V CDR1 and CDR2: KGHDR, SFDVKD. The CDR3 totals 14 residues. Trimming took 7 bases from V and 0 from J, leaving 10 bases between them.